This T cell receptor beta chain is drawn from a study of blood T cell repertoires in COVID-19. Study at large: PBMCs, B-cell-depleted T cells, or T cells were the source of the cDNA or gDNA that made up the material.

Sequenced by immunoSEQ multiplex PCR; TCRdb stores in-frame clones only, minus some. The table records 140,000 or so clones, around nine tenths of them present only once. CDR3 length: 15 amino acids. V trimming: 0 bases; J trimming: 7 bases; junction bases outside the gene matches: 6. Germline V lookup: CDR1 SGDLS, CDR2 YYNGEE. The sequence was obtained from a woman in her fifties or sixties with active or convalescent COVID-19. The sequencing sample was made of peripheral blood. The gene calls are TRBV9 and TRBJ2-1; TRBD1 agrees at 8 bases. The CDR3: CASSVGQGPPNEQFF. CDR3 nucleotides: TGTGCCAGCAGCGTAGGACAGGGGCCCCCGAATGAGCAGTTCTTC.